This T cell receptor (beta chain) was observed in a study of OX40 agonist ivuxolimab in advanced cancers. This CDR3 has 14 residues. Germline values: CDR1 SGHVS, CDR2 FNYEAQ. J lost 3 bases, V lost 6 bases, and 8 bases had no gene match. Patients had blood sampled at baseline and again on cycle 4 day 1 and cycle 7 day 1. Measured with immunoSEQ multiplex PCR; TCRdb has only the in-frame clones, and not every one. The sample yields fewer than 25,000 clones, around 79% seen once. The source was CD4+ or CD8+ T cells sorted from blood, collected in a trial of the OX40 agonist ivuxolimab. This TCR was recovered from an adult with an advanced solid tumor such as melanoma, head and neck, liver or kidney cancer. The chain is built from TRBV7-6 and TRBJ2-7, with 7 bases fitting TRBD2. Here the CDR3 reads CASSYSGVGYEQYF. The CDR3 DNA follows: TGTGCCAGCAGTTACAGCGGGGTGGGCTACGAGCAGTACTTC.